This TCR beta chain was retrieved from a study of shared clonotypes between healthy human individuals. At the level of the study: Serving as donors were two women and a few men, whose ages spanned 18 to 49. General study results and limits: Although depth was large, rarefaction showed that sequencing of the sorted subsets was incomplete. The low donor count limited represented genetic and exposure-history diversity.

Germline V CDR1 and CDR2: DFQATT, SNEGSKA (reference sequence). The ends were cut back, 5 bases at V and 2 bases at J, with 5 bases in the middle. The CDR3 has 11 residues. Sequencing used immunoSEQ multiplex PCR; TCRdb keeps in-frame clones, though not all of them. The sample includes over 1.4 million clones, approximately 97% of them seen just once. Concerning this clone: The antigen is undetermined.

The chain couples TRBV20-1 to TRBJ2-3; D is undetermined. What was sequenced was naive CD4+ T cells sorted from blood. The sample's subset: CD45RA+ positively selected. This receptor was taken from a man in his thirties or forties in good health. The CDR3 loop is CSALFTDTQYF. CDR3 sequence (DNA): TGCAGTGCTCTCTTCACAGATACGCAGTATTTT.